These 8 T cell receptor beta chains were all obtained from the same sample, sequenced in a study of blood T cells in healthy people across ages. Through a sample-barcoded 5' primer and a J-beta primer mix, a second PCR was run for roughly 7 to 12 cycles. TCRdb reprocessed the 5' RACE reads via MiXCR and lists one record per CDR3 protein. This sample has about 1 million distinct CDR3 sequences; almost 25% occur once, and the top ten carry about 0.8%. These data also formed part of another study, on T cells of mothers and their children.

Material for sequencing was blood. All receptors come from a girl aged 2 to 10 in good health.

The chain is built from TRBV28 and TRBJ1-5; 8 nucleotides agree with TRBD1. J lost 2 bases, V lost 3 bases, and 15 bases had no gene match. Germline V gene sequence: CDR1 MDHEN, CDR2 SYDVKM. The CDR3 spans 19 residues. The CDR3 sequence: CASSFGLAPSDRGNQPQHF. The CDR3 DNA is TGTGCCAGCAGTTTCGGGCTGGCACCATCGGACAGGGGCAATCAGCCCCAGCATTTT.

V is TRBV7-8 and J is TRBJ1-5; possible D gene TRBD1, 5 bases. Germline CDR1 SGHVS, CDR2 FQNEAQ. CDR3 length: 15 amino acids. V was shortened by 4 bases and J by 5 bases, with 15 bases between the two germline ends. In nucleotides, the CDR3 is TGTGCCAGCAGCTCCCCCGGGGGAGAGGATCAGCCCCAGCATTTT. Amino acid sequence: CASSSPGGEDQPQHF.

This clonotype has just a few counts. The gene calls are TRBV6-6 and TRBJ2-1; 7 nucleotides agree with TRBD2. With V trimmed by 7 bases and J by 4 bases, 7 bases remained unmatched. Germline CDR1 and CDR2: MNHNY and SVGAGI (reference sequence). This CDR3 has 14 amino acids. The CDR3 region has the DNA TGTGCCAGCACCTCCGGGACTAATTACAATGAGCAGTTCTTC. It translates to CASTSGTNYNEQFF.

The chain employs TRBV27 and TRBJ2-5; 8 nucleotides line up with TRBD1. The end of the DNA is better explained by TRBJ2-7, so the J call may be wrong. CDR1 and CDR2 from the germline V gene are MNHEY and SMNVEV (reference sequence). This CDR3 has 15 amino acids. CDR3 region: CASSFRTGYGSEQYF. CDR3 DNA: TGTGCCAGCAGTTTTAGGACAGGGTATGGATCCGAGCAGTACTTC.

This clonotype was seen a handful of times. CDR3 bases: TGTGCCAGCAGCTTAGATCAGGGCTATGGCTACACCTTC. It yields the protein CASSLDQGYGYTF. The chain has TRBV7-8 and TRBJ1-2, with D perhaps matching TRBD1 (5 bases). V gave up 1 base and J gave up 4 bases, with 7 bases separating them. CDR1 is SGHVS, CDR2 FQNEAQ, per germline. The length of the CDR3 is 13 residues.

The chain employs TRBV6-5 and TRBJ1-4; no clear D. V lost 2 bases and J lost 6, with 7 bases in between. The germline V gene has CDR1 MNHEY and CDR2 SVGAGI. This CDR3 region has 13 residues. In nucleotides, the CDR3 is TGTGCCAGCAGTTACGAGGGCGATGAAAAACTGTTTTTT. As protein: CASSYEGDEKLFF.

This chain joins TRBV2 and TRBJ2-7; tentatively, D is TRBD2 (5 bases). Germline V gives CDR1 SNHLY, CDR2 FYNNEI. Trimming removed 3 bases from V and 3 bases from J, with 12 bases in between. CDR3 size: 14 residues. The CDR3 region has the DNA TGTGCCAGCAGTGACGTACTAGAGGGCTACGAGCAGTACTTC. This codes for CASSDVLEGYEQYF.

This clonotype was counted at least ten times. This sequence joins TRBV7-9 and TRBJ2-3, with D unresolved. The CDR3 totals 12 residues. V was shortened by 1 base and J by 5 bases, with 4 bases between the two germline ends. In germline, CDR1 is SEHNR, CDR2 FQNEAQ (reference sequence). Written as DNA, the CDR3 is TGTGCCAGCAGCTTAGTAGGAGATACGCAGTATTTT. This encodes CASSLVGDTQYF. The full variable domain, in which reference TRBV7-9 and TRBJ2-3 provide the parts outside the CDR3, is DTGVSQNPRHKITKRGQNVTFRCDPISEHNRLYWYRQTLGQGPEFLTYFQNEAQLEKSRLLSDRFSAERPKGSFSTLEIQRTEQGDSAMYLCASSLVGDTQYFGPGTRLTVL.